This T cell receptor beta chain was sequenced in a study of breast tumors, draining lymph nodes, adjacent tissues. The study's findings and limits: Compared with basal-like, luminal-like tumors shared significantly more repertoire with nontumor tissue.

This clonotype was seen a handful of times. Its antigen remains unknown. Germline V lookup: CDR1 LGHNT, CDR2 FRNRAP. With 3 bases removed from V and 2 bases from J, the gap between germline ends came to 11 bases. This CDR3 is built from 15 residues. A single record per CDR3 protein comes from TCRdb applying MiXCR to the multiplex PCR reads. The table shows over 35,000 distinct CDR3 sequences, with approximately 37% occurring only once. Sequenced material: breast tumor tissue. The receptor was derived from a female donor with breast cancer. Some clones in this sample may be carry-over from other donors' samples. This chain joins TRBV12-5 and TRBJ2-1; D might be TRBD1 (5 bases). CDR3 sequence: CASGFGRVAYNEQFF. CDR3 nucleotide sequence: TGTGCTAGTGGTTTCGGCAGGGTGGCCTACAATGAGCAGTTCTTC.